Shown below are 22 T cell receptor beta chains from a single sample sequenced in a study of shared clonotypes between healthy human individuals (TCRdb year 2020). Libraries were built with the immunoSEQ multiplex PCR assay. The clones in this table, taken by TCRdb from immuneACCESS, are in-frame only. Not every clone is retained; where verified, under half of the shortfall comes from an unresolved V gene, and the cause of the rest is unknown. The sample table lists millions of clones, approximately 95% of them with a count of one. Approximately 0.4% of the sample is held by the ten biggest clonotypes. The sample was naive CD4+ T cells from PBMCs. The cell subset or site label here, explained by the study, means: CD45RA+ positively selected. Source of these receptors: a man aged 18 to 29 in good health. Some clones in this sample may be carry-over from other donors' samples.

The chain links TRBV5-1 to TRBJ2-7; possibly TRBD1 for D (5 bases). With 4 bases removed from V and 0 bases from J, the gap between germline ends came to 14 bases. Germline V gene data show CDR1 as SGHRS and CDR2 as YFSETQ. This CDR3 spans 15 amino acids. CDR3 residues: CASSPTGASSYEQYF. CDR3 in DNA: TGCGCCAGCAGCCCCACAGGCGCGAGCTCCTACGAGCAGTACTTC. The variable domain in full, completed from reference TRBV5-1 and TRBJ2-7, reads KAGVTQTPRYLIKTRGQQVTLSCSPISGHRSVSWYQQTPGQGLQFLFEYFSETQRNKGNFPGRFSGRQFSNSRSEMNVSTLELGDSALYLCASSPTGASSYEQYFGPGTRLTVT.

V usage is TRBV5-8 and J usage is TRBJ1-1; weak D call: TRBD1 (5 bases). Trimming removed 9 bases from V and 5 bases from J, with 17 bases in between. This CDR3 has 13 amino acids. The germline V gene encodes CDR1 SGHTS and CDR2 YDEGEE. The CDR3 reads CATPPGIRTEAFF. The CDR3 DNA reads as TGTGCCACCCCGCCAGGGATTCGGACTGAAGCTTTCTTT.

About this clone: Other DNA sequences of this sample code for an identical CDR3. The chain joins TRBV7-9 to TRBJ2-2, with D unresolved. The V gene's germline CDR1 is SEHNR and CDR2 FQNEAQ (reference sequence). This CDR3 region has 14 residues. Deletions cut 1 base from V and 2 bases from J, with 5 bases between. The CDR3 protein is CASSLGSNTGELFF. The CDR3 DNA follows: TGTGCCAGCAGCTTAGGGTCCAACACCGGGGAGCTGTTTTTT. Combining the CDR3 with reference TRBV7-9 and TRBJ2-2 gives the whole variable domain DTGVSQNPRHKITKRGQNVTFRCDPISEHNRLYWYRQTLGQGPEFLTYFQNEAQLEKSRLLSDRFSAERPKGSFSTLEIQRTEQGDSAMYLCASSLGSNTGELFFGEGSRLTVL.

This chain joins TRBV6-1 and TRBJ1-5; 9 positions agree with TRBD1. The CDR3 is 18 residues long. Germline-derived CDR1 and CDR2 are MNHNS and SASEGT. Losses at the gene ends were 2 bases for V and 0 bases for J; bases not matched to a gene: 8. The CDR3 DNA reads as TGTGCCAGCAGTGAACCGGGACAGGGCCGATATAGCAATCAGCCCCAGCATTTT. Amino acid sequence: CASSEPGQGRYSNQPQHF.

The V gene is TRBV6-5, the J gene TRBJ2-1; TRBD2 aligns across 7 bases. Germline V gene sequence: CDR1 MNHEY, CDR2 SVGAGI. J gave up 9 bases and V 0 bases, and 5 bases lay outside the gene matches. The CDR3 totals 14 residues. The CDR3 protein is CASSYSVTSAEQFF. The CDR3 DNA reads as TGTGCCAGCAGTTACTCGGTCACTAGCGCTGAGCAGTTCTTC.

The J gene is TRBJ2-7, the V gene TRBV5-6, with 10 bases fitting TRBD2. The V and J ends lost 2 bases and 5 bases, in that order; junction bases with no gene match: 7. From germline, CDR1 is SGHDT and CDR2 YYEEEE. The CDR3 is made up of 15 amino acids. CDR3 sequence: CASSFVTSGSNEQYF. CDR3 bases: TGTGCCAGCAGCTTCGTGACTAGCGGGTCCAACGAGCAGTACTTC.

This clone has just a few counts. The genes are TRBV29-1 and TRBJ1-4, with unresolved D. Germline loops: CDR1 SQVTM, CDR2 ANQGSEA. With 2 bases removed from V and 5 bases from J, the gap between germline ends came to 9 bases. The CDR3 runs 13 residues. DNA for the CDR3: TGCAGCGTTGAAAAGGTCATAAATGAAAAACTGTTTTTT. This gives the protein CSVEKVINEKLFF.

CDR3 in DNA: TGTGCCAGCAGTCGGGGGCTGCCGAATCAGCCCCAGCATTTT. As protein: CASSRGLPNQPQHF. The genes are TRBV21-1 and TRBJ1-5. TRBV21-1 is a pseudogene locus. CDR3 size: 14 residues.

This sequence joins TRBV5-1 and TRBJ2-3, with 9 bases that match TRBD2. In germline, CDR1 is SGHRS, CDR2 YFSETQ. The ends lost 4 bases at V and 10 bases at J; junction bases unmatched: 13. The CDR3 contains 15 residues. CDR3 amino acids: CASSPLTSGGRAQYF. The CDR3 DNA follows: TGCGCCAGCAGCCCGCTCACTAGCGGCGGGAGGGCGCAGTATTTT.

This chain links TRBV11-2 with TRBJ2-3; 9 bases map to TRBD2. V dropped 0 bases and J dropped 4; count of bases not matched to a gene: 5. From germline, CDR1 is SGHAT and CDR2 FQNNGV. The CDR3 runs 16 residues. The CDR3 DNA follows: TGTGCCAGCAGCTTAGAGGGCGGGAGGGCCGCAGATACGCAGTATTTT. It is translated as CASSLEGGRAADTQYF.

As concerns this clone: Other DNA sequences in the same sample also yield this CDR3. The chain carries TRBV19 and TRBJ1-4; 9 positions agree with TRBD1. The ends lost 5 bases at V and 3 bases at J; junction bases unmatched: 4. CDR1 and CDR2 from the germline V gene are LNHDA and SQIVND (reference sequence). There are 15 residues in the CDR3. The CDR3 spells CASSPRQGANEKLFF. In nucleotides, the CDR3 is TGTGCCAGTAGTCCCAGACAGGGGGCTAATGAAAAACTGTTTTTT. Drawing the rest from reference TRBV19 and TRBJ1-4, the complete variable domain is DGGITQSPKYLFRKEGQNVTLSCEQNLNHDAMYWYRQDPGQGLRLIYYSQIVNDFQKGDIAEGYSVSREKKESFPLTVTSAQKNPTAFYLCASSPRQGANEKLFFGSGTQLSVL.

The chain couples TRBV19 to TRBJ2-1; 7 nucleotides align to TRBD1. Germline CDR1 LNHDA, CDR2 SQIVND (reference sequence). V was pared by 0 bases and J by 6 bases, with 5 bases of the junction left unmatched. The CDR3 is made up of 15 amino acids. CDR3: CASSIEQGPANEQFF. CDR3 bases: TGTGCCAGTAGTATAGAACAGGGGCCGGCCAATGAGCAGTTCTTC.

The CDR3 DNA reads as TGTGCCAGCAGCCCCGGACAGGGGGCTTCCCACGAGCAGTACTTC. This sequence encodes CASSPGQGASHEQYF. The genes are TRBV5-6 and TRBJ2-7, with 11 bases aligning to TRBD1. The V and J ends lost 4 bases and 5 bases, in that order; junction bases with no gene match: 8. The CDR3 has 15 residues. Germline V gene lookup returns CDR1 SGHDT and CDR2 YYEEEE. Using reference TRBV5-6 and TRBJ2-7 for the parts outside the CDR3, the full variable domain is DAGVTQSPTHLIKTRGQQVTLRCSPKSGHDTVSWYQQALGQGPQFIFQYYEEEERQRGNFPDRFSGHQFPNYSSELNVNALLLGDSALYLCASSPGQGASHEQYFGPGTRLTVT.

This clone was seen a handful of times. This CDR3 is also generated by other DNA sequences in the sample. This rearrangement joins TRBV6-5 to TRBJ1-5; D not certain. The germline V and J ends were trimmed by 2 bases and 7 bases, with 6 bases remaining between them. Germline-derived CDR1 and CDR2 are MNHEY and SVGAGI. This CDR3 is 12 amino acids long. CDR3 DNA: TGTGCCAGCAGTTACCTGGGGCAGCCCCAGCATTTT. Protein sequence: CASSYLGQPQHF.

This clone has just one count. The chain uses TRBV28 and TRBJ2-7, with D tentatively TRBD1 (5 bases). Germline assignment: CDR1 MDHEN and CDR2 SYDVKM. The CDR3 contains 14 residues. Trimming left V 5 bases short and J 4 bases short, with 15 bases between. CDR3 region: CASSPRQTGYEQYF. The CDR3 nucleotides read TGTGCCAGCAGTCCACGACAGACCGGGTACGAGCAGTACTTC.

Points on this clone: The sample holds other DNA sequences that translate to the same CDR3. The genes are TRBV7-2 and TRBJ2-1; 8 bases line up with TRBD2. Trimming removed 3 bases from V and 4 bases from J; junction bases left unmatched: 5. Germline V gene lookup returns CDR1 SGHTA and CDR2 FQGNSA. The CDR3 covers 15 residues. CDR3 residues: CASSFTSGSYNEQFF. CDR3 nucleotides: TGTGCCAGCAGCTTTACTAGCGGCTCGTACAATGAGCAGTTCTTC.

The chain combines TRBV5-1 with TRBJ2-7, with 7 bases identical to TRBD1. This CDR3 is 15 amino acids long. With 3 bases clipped from V and 1 base from J, the junction kept 7 bases outside the gene matches. Germline CDR1 reads SGHRS; CDR2 reads YFSETQ. CDR3 residues: CASSWVGTASYEQYF. CDR3 bases: TGCGCCAGCAGCTGGGTTGGGACAGCGTCCTACGAGCAGTACTTC.

There are a few counts of this clone. The chain couples TRBV2 to TRBJ1-1; D not certain. The CDR3 runs 13 residues. Germline V gene data show CDR1 as SNHLY and CDR2 as FYNNEI. The V end lost 6 bases, the J end lost 4 bases, and 12 bases lay between the germline ends. CDR3 sequence reads: CASRTNPSTEAFF. The DNA for the CDR3 is TGTGCCAGCAGAACGAATCCCAGCACTGAAGCTTTCTTT.

This chain connects TRBV7-2 to TRBJ1-2; tentatively, D is TRBD1 (6 bases). V shed 4 bases and J shed 3 bases, with 9 bases lying between them. The germline V gene encodes CDR1 SGHTA and CDR2 FQGNSA. CDR3 length equals 13 residues. DNA for the CDR3: TGTGCCAGCAGCTCGGACAGCCACTATGGCTACACCTTC. This gives the protein CASSSDSHYGYTF.

As concerns this clone: Other DNA variants within this sample encode the same CDR3. The chain couples TRBV6-5 to TRBJ2-7, with 13 positions matching TRBD2. V lost 8 bases and J lost 4; bases outside the gene matches: 2. The CDR3 has 13 residues. Germline-derived CDR1 and CDR2 are MNHEY and SVGAGI. The DNA of the CDR3 is TGTGCCAGCCGGACTAGCGGGAGTTACGAGCAGTACTTC. Translating gives CASRTSGSYEQYF.

The V and J genes are TRBV7-7 and TRBJ2-5, with D possibly matching TRBD2 (5 bases). V lost 1 base and J 5 bases, leaving 17 bases between the germline ends. This CDR3 region has 16 residues. In germline, CDR1 is SSHAT, CDR2 FNYEAQ (reference sequence). For the CDR3, the DNA is TGTGCCAGCAGCTTAGTTTTCAACGGGATAGGGGAGACCCAGTACTTC. It translates to CASSLVFNGIGETQYF.

This clone has a single count. This rearrangement joins TRBV7-7 to TRBJ2-3; D is unclear. Germline lookup yields CDR1 SSHAT and CDR2 FNYEAQ (reference sequence). There are 13 residues in the CDR3. With 6 bases removed from V and 1 base from J, the gap between germline ends came to 8 bases. The CDR3 sequence: CASSRQGTDTQYF. CDR3 nucleotide sequence: TGTGCCAGCAGTAGGCAAGGCACAGATACGCAGTATTTT. Supplemented by reference TRBV7-7 and TRBJ2-3, the full variable domain reads GAGVSQSPRYKVTKRGQDVTLRCDPISSHATLYWYQQALGQGPEFLTYFNYEAQPDKSGLPSDRFSAERPEGSISTLTIQRTEQRDSAMYRCASSRQGTDTQYFGPGTRLTVL.